This TCR beta chain was identified during a study of blood T cell repertoires in COVID-19. The wider study: Samples taken during acute and convalescent COVID-19 were collected in the United States, Italy and Spain. T cells, B-cell-depleted T cells, or PBMCs supplied cDNA or gDNA.

Germline CDR1 reads SEHNR; CDR2 reads FQNEAQ (reference sequence). The trim removed 3 bases at V and 4 bases at J, leaving 4 bases unmatched. CDR3 length equals 15 residues. TCRdb's table, derived via immunoSEQ multiplex PCR, lists solely in-frame clones and lacks some. The sample lists 200,000 to 250,000 clones, more than 70% seen once, with around 2.9% in the top ten. This clone has a handful of counts. The chain recombines TRBV7-9 with TRBJ2-1, with 9 bases aligning to TRBD2. The sequencing sample was made of peripheral blood. This receptor was obtained from a woman aged 55 to 70 with acute or convalescent COVID-19. The CDR3 sequence: CASSFAGGRYNEQFF. The CDR3 bases are TGTGCCAGCAGCTTCGCGGGAGGGCGATACAATGAGCAGTTCTTC.